This entry describes one TCR beta chain. These data originate in a study of T cell changes during pregnancy in multiple sclerosis. V was cut by 3 bases and J by 0 bases, with 20 bases left in between. This CDR3 is built from 18 residues. The germline gives CDR1 MDHEN, CDR2 SYDVKM. Data came from immunoSEQ multiplex PCR; TCRdb stores just in-frame clones and leaves some out. The sample lists fewer than 85,000 clones, about 92% occurring once. The TCR was taken from a female donor in good health, enrolled as a control in a pregnancy study. The chain links TRBV28 to TRBJ1-2; D is perhaps TRBD1 (6 bases). Here the sequenced sample was peripheral blood, taken after pregnancy. The CDR3 DNA reads as TGTGCCAGCAGTTTCCTCGTCTTGGGACACCAATCTAACTATGGCTACACCTTC. As protein: CASSFLVLGHQSNYGYTF.